Listed below are T cell receptor beta chains from one sample, sequenced in a study of PD-1 blockade in classical Hodgkin lymphoma. Only in-frame clones appear in the TCRdb table, and some are missing; sequencing was by immunoSEQ multiplex PCR. The table lists 72,000 or so clones, about 92% of them singletons. Specimen: peripheral blood mononuclear cells (PBMCs), collected at baseline. The receptor set was obtained from a human donor with classical Hodgkin lymphoma. Each CDR3 is given with its conserved first and last residue.

J gene	V gene	CDR3 protein
TRBJ2-7	TRBV6-6	CASSLGQGASEQYF
TRBJ2-3	TRBV19	CASSRRAGGYTDTQYF
TRBJ2-3	TRBV2	CASSVATSGGTDTQYF
TRBJ2-7	TRBV7-6	CASSRMRNSYEQYF
TRBJ2-1	TRBV27	CASRGHVGAEQFF
TRBJ2-1	TRBV29-1	CSVAKGGVNEQFF
TRBJ2-5	TRBV5-1	CASSPRAGQETQYF
TRBJ2-1	TRBV28	CASSPGTEKQFF
TRBJ1-1	TRBV19	CASSIVSAPLDTEAFF
TRBJ1-2	TRBV27	CASSRSTGASYGYTF
TRBJ1-5	TRBV5-4	CASSQGNGQAGQPQHF
TRBJ1-3	TRBV19	CASNLGIGNTIYF
TRBJ1-4	TRBV18	CASSPPGGNEKLFF
TRBJ2-5	TRBV19	CASRDYREETQYF
TRBJ2-7	TRBV21-1	CASSKVRVSYEQYF
TRBJ2-7	TRBV25-1	CASMDRLLYEQYF